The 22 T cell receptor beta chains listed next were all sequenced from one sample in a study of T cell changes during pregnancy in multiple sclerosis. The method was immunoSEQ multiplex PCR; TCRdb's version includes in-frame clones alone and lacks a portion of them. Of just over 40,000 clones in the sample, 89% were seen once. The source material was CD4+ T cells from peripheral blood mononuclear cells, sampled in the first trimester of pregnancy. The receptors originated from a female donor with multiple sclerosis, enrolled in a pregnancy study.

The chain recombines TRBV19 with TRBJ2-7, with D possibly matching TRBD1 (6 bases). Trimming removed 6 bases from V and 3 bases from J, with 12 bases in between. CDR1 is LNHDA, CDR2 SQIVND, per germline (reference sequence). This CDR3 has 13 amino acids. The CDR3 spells CASSSQGHYEQYF. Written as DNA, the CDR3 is TGTGCCAGTAGCTCACAGGGTCACTACGAGCAGTACTTC.

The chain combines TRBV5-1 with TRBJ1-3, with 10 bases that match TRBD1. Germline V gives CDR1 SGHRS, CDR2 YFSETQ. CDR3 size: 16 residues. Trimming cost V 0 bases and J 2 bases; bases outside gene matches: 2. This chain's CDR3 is CASSLGQGAAGNTIYF. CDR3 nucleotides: TGCGCCAGCAGCTTGGGACAGGGGGCAGCTGGAAACACCATATATTTT.

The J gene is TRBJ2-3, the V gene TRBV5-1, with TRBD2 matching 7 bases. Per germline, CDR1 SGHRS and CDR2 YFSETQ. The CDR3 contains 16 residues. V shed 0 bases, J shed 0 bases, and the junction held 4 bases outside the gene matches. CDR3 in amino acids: CASSLAPSGSTDTQYF. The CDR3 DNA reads TGCGCCAGCAGCTTGGCCCCTAGCGGAAGCACAGATACGCAGTATTTT.

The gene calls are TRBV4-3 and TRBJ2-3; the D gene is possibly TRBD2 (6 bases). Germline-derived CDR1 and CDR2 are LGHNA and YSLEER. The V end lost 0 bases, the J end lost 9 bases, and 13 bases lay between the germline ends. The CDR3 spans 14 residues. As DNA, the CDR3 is TGCGCCAGCAGCCAAGACAAACGGCGGGGCACGCAGTATTTT. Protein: CASSQDKRRGTQYF.

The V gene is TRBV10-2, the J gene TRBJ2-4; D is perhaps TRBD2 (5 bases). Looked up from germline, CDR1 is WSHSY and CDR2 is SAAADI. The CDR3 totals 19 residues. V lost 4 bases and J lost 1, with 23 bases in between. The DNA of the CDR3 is TGCGCCAGCAGTGGTTTCGGGGTCCTAAGGAAAGGGGCCAAAAACATTCAGTACTTC. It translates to CASSGFGVLRKGAKNIQYF.

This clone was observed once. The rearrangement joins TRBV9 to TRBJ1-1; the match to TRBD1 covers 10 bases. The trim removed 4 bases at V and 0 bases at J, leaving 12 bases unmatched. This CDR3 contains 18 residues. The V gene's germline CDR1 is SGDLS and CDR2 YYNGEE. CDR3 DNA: TGTGCCAGCAGCTACCGTCCGGCGGGACAGGGGTTGAACACTGAAGCTTTCTTT. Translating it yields CASSYRPAGQGLNTEAFF.

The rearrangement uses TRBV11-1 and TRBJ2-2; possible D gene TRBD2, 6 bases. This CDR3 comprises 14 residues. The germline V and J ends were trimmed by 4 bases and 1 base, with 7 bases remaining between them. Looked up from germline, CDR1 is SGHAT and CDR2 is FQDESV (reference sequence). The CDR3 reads CASSWDLNTGELFF. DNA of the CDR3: TGTGCCAGCAGCTGGGACTTGAACACCGGGGAGCTGTTTTTT.

The CDR3 here is CAWSVGEGYTF. Here the CDR3 DNA reads TGTGCCTGGAGTGTCGGGGAAGGCTACACCTTC. The rearrangement uses TRBV30 and TRBJ1-2; no firm D call. The CDR3 consists of 11 residues. V lost 0 bases and J lost 8, with 7 bases in between. In germline, CDR1 is GTSNPN, CDR2 SVGIG (reference sequence).

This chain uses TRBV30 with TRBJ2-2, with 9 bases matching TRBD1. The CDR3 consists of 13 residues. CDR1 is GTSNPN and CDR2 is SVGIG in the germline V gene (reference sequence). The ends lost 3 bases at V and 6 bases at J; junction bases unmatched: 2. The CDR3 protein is CAWSNRGPGELFF. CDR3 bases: TGTGCCTGGAGCAACAGGGGGCCCGGGGAGCTGTTTTTT.

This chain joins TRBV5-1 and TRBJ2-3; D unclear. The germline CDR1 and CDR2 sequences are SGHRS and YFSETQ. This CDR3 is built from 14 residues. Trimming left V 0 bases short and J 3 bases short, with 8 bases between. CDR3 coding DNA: TGCGCCAGCAGCTTGGCTCTTCCGACAGATACGCAGTATTTT. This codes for CASSLALPTDTQYF.

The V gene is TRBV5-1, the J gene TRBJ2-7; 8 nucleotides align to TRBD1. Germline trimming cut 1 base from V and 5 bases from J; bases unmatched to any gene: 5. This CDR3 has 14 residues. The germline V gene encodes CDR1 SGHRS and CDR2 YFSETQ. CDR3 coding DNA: TGCGCCAGCAGCTTGTCTGGACAGGGCCACGAGCAGTACTTC. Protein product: CASSLSGQGHEQYF.

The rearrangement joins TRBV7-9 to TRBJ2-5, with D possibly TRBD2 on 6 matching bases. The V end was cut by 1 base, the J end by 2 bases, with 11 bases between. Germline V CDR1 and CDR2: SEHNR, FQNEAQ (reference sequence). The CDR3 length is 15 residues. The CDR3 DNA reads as TGTGCCAGCAGCTTAGATCAGGGACTGCAAGAGACCCAGTACTTC. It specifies CASSLDQGLQETQYF.

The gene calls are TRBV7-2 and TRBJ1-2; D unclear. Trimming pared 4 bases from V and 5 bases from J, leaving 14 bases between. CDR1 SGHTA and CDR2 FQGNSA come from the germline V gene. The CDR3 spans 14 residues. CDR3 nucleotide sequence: TGTGCCAGCAGCTCCCTGTGGGGAGGTTATGGCTACACCTTC. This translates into CASSSLWGGYGYTF.

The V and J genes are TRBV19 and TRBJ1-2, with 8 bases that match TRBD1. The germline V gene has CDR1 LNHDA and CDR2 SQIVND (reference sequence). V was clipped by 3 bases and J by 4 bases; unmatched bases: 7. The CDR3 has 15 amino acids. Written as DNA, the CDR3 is TGTGCCAGTAGTATTCGGGCAGGGGGCACCTATGGCTACACCTTC. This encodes CASSIRAGGTYGYTF.

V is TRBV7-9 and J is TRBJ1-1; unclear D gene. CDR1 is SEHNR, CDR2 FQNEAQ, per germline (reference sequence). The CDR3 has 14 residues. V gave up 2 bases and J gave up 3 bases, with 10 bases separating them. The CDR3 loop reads CASSLNFIDTEAFF. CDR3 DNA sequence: TGTGCCAGCAGCTTAAATTTTATTGACACTGAAGCTTTCTTT. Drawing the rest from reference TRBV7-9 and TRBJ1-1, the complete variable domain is DTGVSQNPRHKITKRGQNVTFRCDPISEHNRLYWYRQTLGQGPEFLTYFQNEAQLEKSRLLSDRFSAERPKGSFSTLEIQRTEQGDSAMYLCASSLNFIDTEAFFGQGTRLTVV.

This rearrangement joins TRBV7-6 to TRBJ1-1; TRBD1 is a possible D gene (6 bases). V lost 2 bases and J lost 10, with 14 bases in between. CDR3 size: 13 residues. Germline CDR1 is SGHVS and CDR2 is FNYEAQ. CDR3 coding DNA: TGTGCCAGCAGCTTAAAGGGGGACCGCGCAGCTTTCTTT. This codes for CASSLKGDRAAFF.

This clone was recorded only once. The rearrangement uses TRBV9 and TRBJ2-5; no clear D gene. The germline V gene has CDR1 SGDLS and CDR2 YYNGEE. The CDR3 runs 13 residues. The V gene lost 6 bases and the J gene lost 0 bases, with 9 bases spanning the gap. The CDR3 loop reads CASNRNYQETQYF. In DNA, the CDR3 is TGTGCCAGCAATAGAAATTACCAAGAGACCCAGTACTTC.

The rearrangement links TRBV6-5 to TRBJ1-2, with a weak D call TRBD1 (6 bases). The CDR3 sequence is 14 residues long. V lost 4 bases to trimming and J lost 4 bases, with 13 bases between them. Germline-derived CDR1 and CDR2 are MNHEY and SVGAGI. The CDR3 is CASSFYREGYGYTF. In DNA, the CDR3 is TGTGCCAGCAGTTTTTACAGGGAAGGCTATGGCTACACCTTC.

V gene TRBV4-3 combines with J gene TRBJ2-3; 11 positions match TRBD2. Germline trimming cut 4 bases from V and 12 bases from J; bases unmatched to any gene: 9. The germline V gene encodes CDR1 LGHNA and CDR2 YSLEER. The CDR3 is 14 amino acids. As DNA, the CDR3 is TGCGCCAGCAGCCTTACTAGCGGGGGAGGGGCCCAGTATTTT. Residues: CASSLTSGGGAQYF.

The CDR3 nucleotides are TGTGCTAGTGGCCGAGGACAGGGACTCAGCCTGAATAGCAATCAGCCCCAGCATTTT. This translates into CASGRGQGLSLNSNQPQHF. V gene TRBV12-5 combines with J gene TRBJ1-5, with 8 bases lining up with TRBD1. With V trimmed by 6 bases and J by 0 bases, 16 bases remained unmatched. The CDR3 consists of 19 residues. Germline V lookup: CDR1 LGHNT, CDR2 FRNRAP.

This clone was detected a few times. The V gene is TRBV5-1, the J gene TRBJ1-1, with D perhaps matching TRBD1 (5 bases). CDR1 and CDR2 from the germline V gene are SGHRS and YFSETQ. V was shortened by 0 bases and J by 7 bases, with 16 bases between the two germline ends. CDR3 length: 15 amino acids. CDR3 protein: CASSLEAAGPGEAFF. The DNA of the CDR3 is TGCGCCAGCAGCTTGGAGGCGGCAGGGCCAGGTGAAGCTTTCTTT.

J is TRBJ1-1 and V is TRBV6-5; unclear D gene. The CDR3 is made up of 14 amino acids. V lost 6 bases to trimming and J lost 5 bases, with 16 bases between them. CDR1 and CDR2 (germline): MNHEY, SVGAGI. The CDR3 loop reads CASSPLPAGTEAFF. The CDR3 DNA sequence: TGTGCCAGCAGCCCCCTCCCGGCGGGGACTGAAGCTTTCTTT.